This T cell receptor beta chain was identified during a study of CD8 T cells in Susac syndrome. Random hexamers were used to reverse transcribe roughly 0.5 to 1 ug of RNA. Each CDR3 protein gets one entry after TCRdb re-called the immunoSEQ multiplex PCR reads with MiXCR. This table holds 95,000 to 150,000 distinct CDR3 sequences, approximately 96% found once. With V trimmed by 0 bases and J by 3 bases, 4 bases remained unmatched. The CDR3 spans 15 residues. Per the germline V gene, CDR1 is SQVTM and CDR2 is ANQGSEA. The chain is built from TRBV29-1 and TRBJ2-7; TRBD1 agrees at 11 bases. This receptor was taken from a human donor with Susac syndrome. The sample comprised CD4+ T cells from PBMCs. DNA of the CDR3: TGCAGCGTTGAAGAAGGGACAGGGGGATTCTACGAGCAGTACTTC. It yields the protein CSVEEGTGGFYEQYF.